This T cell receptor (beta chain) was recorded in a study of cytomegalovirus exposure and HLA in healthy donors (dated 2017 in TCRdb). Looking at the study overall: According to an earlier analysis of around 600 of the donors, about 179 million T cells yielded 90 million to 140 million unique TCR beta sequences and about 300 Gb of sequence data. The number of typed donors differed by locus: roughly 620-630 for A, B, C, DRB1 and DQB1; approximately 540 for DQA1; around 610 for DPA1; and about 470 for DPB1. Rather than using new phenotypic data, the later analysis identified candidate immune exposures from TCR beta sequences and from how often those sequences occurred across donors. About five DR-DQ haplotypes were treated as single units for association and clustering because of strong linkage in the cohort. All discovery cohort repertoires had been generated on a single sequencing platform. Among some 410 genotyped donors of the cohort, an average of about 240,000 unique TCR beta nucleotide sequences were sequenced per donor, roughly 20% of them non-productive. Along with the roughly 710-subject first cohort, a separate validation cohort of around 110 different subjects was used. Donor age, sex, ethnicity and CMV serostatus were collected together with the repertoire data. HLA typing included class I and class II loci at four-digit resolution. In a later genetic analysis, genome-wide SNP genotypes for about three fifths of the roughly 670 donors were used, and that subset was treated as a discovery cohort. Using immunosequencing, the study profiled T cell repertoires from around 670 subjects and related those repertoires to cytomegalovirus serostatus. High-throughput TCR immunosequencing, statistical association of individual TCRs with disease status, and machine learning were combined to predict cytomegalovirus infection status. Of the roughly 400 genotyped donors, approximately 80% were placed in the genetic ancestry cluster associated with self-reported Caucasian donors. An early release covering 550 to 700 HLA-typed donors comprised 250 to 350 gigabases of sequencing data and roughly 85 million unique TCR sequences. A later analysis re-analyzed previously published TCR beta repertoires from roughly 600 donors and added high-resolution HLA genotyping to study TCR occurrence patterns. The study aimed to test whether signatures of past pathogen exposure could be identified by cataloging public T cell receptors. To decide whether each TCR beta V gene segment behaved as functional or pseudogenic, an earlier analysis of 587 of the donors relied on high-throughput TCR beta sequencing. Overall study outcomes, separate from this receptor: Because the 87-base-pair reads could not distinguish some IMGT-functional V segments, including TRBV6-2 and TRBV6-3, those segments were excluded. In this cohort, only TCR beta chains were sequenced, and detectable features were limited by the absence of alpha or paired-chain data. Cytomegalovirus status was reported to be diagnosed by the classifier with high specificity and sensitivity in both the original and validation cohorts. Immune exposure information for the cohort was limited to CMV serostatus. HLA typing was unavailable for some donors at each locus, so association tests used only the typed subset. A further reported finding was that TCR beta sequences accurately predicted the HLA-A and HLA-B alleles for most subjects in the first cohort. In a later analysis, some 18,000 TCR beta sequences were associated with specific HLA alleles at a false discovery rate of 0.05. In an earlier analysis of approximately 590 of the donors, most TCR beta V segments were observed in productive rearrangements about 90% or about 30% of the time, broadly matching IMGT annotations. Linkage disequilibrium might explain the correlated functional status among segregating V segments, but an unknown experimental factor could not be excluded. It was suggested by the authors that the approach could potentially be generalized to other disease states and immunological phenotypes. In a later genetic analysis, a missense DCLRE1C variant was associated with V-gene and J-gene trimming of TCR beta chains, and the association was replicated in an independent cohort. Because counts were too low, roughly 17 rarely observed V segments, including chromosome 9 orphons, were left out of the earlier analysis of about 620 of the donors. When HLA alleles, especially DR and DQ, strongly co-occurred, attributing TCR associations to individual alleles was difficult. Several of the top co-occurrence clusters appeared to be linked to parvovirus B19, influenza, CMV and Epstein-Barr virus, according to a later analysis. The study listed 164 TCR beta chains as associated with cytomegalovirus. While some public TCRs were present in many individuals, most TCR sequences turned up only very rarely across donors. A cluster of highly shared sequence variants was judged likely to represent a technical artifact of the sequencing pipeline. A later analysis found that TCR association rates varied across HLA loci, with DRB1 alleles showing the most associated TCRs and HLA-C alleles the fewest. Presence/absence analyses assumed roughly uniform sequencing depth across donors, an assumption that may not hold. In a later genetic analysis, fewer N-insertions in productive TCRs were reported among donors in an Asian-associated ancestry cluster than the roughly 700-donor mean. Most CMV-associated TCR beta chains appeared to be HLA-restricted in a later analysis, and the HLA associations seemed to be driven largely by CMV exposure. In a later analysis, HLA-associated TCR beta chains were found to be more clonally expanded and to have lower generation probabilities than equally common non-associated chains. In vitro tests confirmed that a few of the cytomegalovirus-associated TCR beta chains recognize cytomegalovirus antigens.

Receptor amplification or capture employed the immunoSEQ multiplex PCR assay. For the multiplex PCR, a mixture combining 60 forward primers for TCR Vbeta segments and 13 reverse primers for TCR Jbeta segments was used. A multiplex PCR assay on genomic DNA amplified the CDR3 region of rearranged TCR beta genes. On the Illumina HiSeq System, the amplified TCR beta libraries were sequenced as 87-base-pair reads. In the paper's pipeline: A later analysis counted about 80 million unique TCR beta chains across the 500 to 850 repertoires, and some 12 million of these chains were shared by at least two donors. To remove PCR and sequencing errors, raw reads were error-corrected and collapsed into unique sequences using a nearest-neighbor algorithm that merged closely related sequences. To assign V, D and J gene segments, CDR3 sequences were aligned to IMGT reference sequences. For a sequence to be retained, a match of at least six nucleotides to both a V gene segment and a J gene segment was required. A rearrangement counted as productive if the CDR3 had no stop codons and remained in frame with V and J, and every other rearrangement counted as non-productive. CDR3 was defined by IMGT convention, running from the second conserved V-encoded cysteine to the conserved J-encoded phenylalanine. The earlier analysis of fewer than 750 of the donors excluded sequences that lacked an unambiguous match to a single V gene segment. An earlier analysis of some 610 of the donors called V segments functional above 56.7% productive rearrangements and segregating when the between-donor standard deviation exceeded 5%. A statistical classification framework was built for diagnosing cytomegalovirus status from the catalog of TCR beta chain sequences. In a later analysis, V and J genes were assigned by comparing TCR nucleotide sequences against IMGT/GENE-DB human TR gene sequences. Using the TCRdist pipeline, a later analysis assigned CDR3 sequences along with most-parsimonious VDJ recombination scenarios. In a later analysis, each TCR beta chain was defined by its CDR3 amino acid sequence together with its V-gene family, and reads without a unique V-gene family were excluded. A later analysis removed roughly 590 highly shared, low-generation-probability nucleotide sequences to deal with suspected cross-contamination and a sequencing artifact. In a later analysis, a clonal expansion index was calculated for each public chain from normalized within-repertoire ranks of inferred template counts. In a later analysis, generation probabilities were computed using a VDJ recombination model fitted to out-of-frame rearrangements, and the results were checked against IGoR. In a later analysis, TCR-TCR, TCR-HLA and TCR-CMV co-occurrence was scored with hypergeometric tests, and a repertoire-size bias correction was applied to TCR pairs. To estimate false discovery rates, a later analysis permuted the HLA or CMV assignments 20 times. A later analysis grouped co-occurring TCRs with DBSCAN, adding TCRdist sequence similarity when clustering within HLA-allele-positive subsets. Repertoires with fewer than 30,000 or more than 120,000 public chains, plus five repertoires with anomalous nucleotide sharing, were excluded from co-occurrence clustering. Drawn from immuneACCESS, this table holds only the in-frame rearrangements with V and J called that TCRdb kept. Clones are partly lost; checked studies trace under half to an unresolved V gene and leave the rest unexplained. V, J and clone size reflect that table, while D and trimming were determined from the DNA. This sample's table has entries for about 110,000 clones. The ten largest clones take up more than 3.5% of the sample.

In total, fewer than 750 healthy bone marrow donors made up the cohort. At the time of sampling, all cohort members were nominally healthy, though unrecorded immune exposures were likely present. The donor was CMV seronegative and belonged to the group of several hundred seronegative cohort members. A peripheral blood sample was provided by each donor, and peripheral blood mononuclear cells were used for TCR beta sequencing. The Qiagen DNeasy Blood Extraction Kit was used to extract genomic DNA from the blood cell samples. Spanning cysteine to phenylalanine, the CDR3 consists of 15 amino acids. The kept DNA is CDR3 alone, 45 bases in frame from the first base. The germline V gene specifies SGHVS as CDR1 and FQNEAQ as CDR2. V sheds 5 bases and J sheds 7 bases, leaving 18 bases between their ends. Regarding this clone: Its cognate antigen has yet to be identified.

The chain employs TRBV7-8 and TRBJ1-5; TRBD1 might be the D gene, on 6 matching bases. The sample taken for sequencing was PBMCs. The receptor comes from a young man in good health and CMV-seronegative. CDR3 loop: CASSPRASGDQPQHF. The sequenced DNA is TGTGCCAGCAGCCCTCGGGCCTCAGGGGACCAGCCCCAGCATTTT.